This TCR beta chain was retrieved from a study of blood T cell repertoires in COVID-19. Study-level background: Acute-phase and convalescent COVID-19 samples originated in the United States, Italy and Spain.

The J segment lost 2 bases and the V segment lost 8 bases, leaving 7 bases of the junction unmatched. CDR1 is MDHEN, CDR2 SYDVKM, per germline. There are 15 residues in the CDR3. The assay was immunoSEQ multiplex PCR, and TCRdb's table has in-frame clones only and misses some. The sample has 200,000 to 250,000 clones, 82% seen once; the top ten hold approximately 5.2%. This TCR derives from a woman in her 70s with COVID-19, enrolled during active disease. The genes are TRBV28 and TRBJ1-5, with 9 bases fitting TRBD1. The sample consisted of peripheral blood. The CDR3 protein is CASVTGGEGNQPQHF. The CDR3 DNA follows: TGTGCCAGCGTAACAGGGGGCGAGGGCAATCAGCCCCAGCATTTT.